One sample yielded the 15 T cell receptor beta chains listed below, sequenced in a study of blood T cell repertoires in COVID-19. The data were produced by immunoSEQ multiplex PCR, yet TCRdb's version contains in-frame clones alone and is incomplete. Of some 120,000 clones in the sample, 55% to 75% were seen once. The sample consisted of peripheral blood. These receptors were obtained from a woman aged 65 to 85 with acute or convalescent COVID-19.

This chain links TRBV6-2 or TRBV6-3 with TRBJ1-1; maybe TRBD1 (5 bases). This CDR3 is built from 17 residues. V was cut by 6 bases and J by 0 bases, with 20 bases left in between. CDR1 and CDR2 (germline): MNHEY, SVGEGT. CDR3 residues: CASSPWSGHHMNTEAFF. The CDR3 DNA sequence: TGTGCCAGCAGCCCTTGGTCCGGACACCATATGAACACTGAAGCTTTCTTT.

The rearrangement uses TRBV10-3 and TRBJ1-4, with 7 bases identical to TRBD1. V was clipped by 0 bases and J by 7 bases; unmatched bases: 8. Germline V CDR1 and CDR2: ENHRY, SYGVKD. The CDR3 runs 16 residues. This CDR3 reads CAISESSRDSGEKLFF. DNA for the CDR3: TGTGCCATCAGTGAGTCGTCTCGGGACAGTGGTGAAAAACTGTTTTTT.

V gene TRBV15 combines with J gene TRBJ2-1; perhaps TRBD2 as D (7 bases). This CDR3 has 14 residues. Trimming cost V 5 bases and J 6 bases, with 14 bases left between them. Per the germline V gene, CDR1 is LNHNV and CDR2 is YYDKDF (reference sequence). The CDR3 nucleotides are TGTGCCACCAGCCAGAAAGGGGGGGTCAATGAGCAGTTCTTC. As protein: CATSQKGGVNEQFF.

The chain recombines TRBV19 with TRBJ2-3; TRBD1 aligns across 9 bases. Germline CDR1 LNHDA, CDR2 SQIVND (reference sequence). The length of the CDR3 is 15 residues. Trimming at V came to 3 bases and at J to 3 bases, leaving 4 bases not matched to a gene. The CDR3 spells CASSIWGQGTDTQYF. CDR3 coding DNA: TGTGCCAGTAGTATCTGGGGACAGGGTACAGATACGCAGTATTTT.

V gene TRBV5-6 combines with J gene TRBJ1-6, with D unresolved. From germline, CDR1 is SGHDT and CDR2 YYEEEE. V was cut by 4 bases and J by 5 bases, with 13 bases left in between. The CDR3 loop spans 15 amino acids. CDR3 protein: CASSRPSGNNSPLHF. CDR3 coding DNA: TGTGCCAGCAGCCGTCCAAGCGGGAATAATTCACCCCTCCACTTT.

The chain uses TRBV7-2 and TRBJ2-7, with 12 bases that match TRBD2. This CDR3 has 14 amino acids. Trimming at V came to 6 bases and at J to 4 bases, leaving 4 bases not matched to a gene. Looked up from germline, CDR1 is SGHTA and CDR2 is FQGNSA. DNA for the CDR3: TGTGCCAGCAGACCTAGCGGGGGGGCATACGAGCAGTACTTC. Translation gives CASRPSGGAYEQYF.

The J gene is TRBJ2-3, the V gene TRBV12-3 or TRBV12-4; perhaps TRBD2 as D (5 bases). The V end lost 6 bases, the J end lost 6 bases, and 10 bases lay between the germline ends. CDR3 size: 12 residues. CDR3 in amino acids: CASSQDWDTQYF. The CDR3 DNA reads TGTGCCAGCAGCCAGGACTGGGATACGCAGTATTTT.

This CDR3 reads CASSVRVLVGSGNTIYF. CDR3 sequence (DNA): TGTGCCAGCAGCGTTCGGGTTCTGGTGGGCTCTGGAAACACCATATATTTT. The rearrangement uses TRBV28 and TRBJ1-3; unclear D gene. There are 17 residues in the CDR3. Looked up from germline, CDR1 is MDHEN and CDR2 is SYDVKM. V dropped 6 bases and J dropped 0 bases, with 18 bases sitting between them.

This rearrangement joins TRBV5-4 to TRBJ1-4, with a weak D call TRBD1 (6 bases). CDR3 size: 14 residues. V shed 2 bases and J shed 10 bases, with 15 bases lying between them. The V gene's germline CDR1 is SGHNT and CDR2 YYREEE (reference sequence). CDR3: CASSFEQGKGKLFF. In nucleotides, the CDR3 is TGTGCCAGCAGCTTTGAACAGGGAAAGGGAAAACTGTTTTTT.

The chain recombines TRBV7-8 with TRBJ2-3; TRBD2 matches 12 bases. Germline trimming cut 1 base from V and 0 bases from J; bases unmatched to any gene: 2. Germline V gene data show CDR1 as SGHVS and CDR2 as FQNEAQ. The CDR3 consists of 17 residues. CDR3 region: CASSLGTSGTSTDTQYF. The CDR3 bases are TGTGCCAGCAGCTTAGGGACTAGCGGGACTAGCACAGATACGCAGTATTTT.

CDR3 loop: CASSQLAGSGTDTQYF. In DNA, the CDR3 is TGCGCCAGCAGCCAACTAGCGGGGAGCGGCACAGATACGCAGTATTTT. The chain employs TRBV4-3 and TRBJ2-3, with 9 bases matching TRBD2. Germline values: CDR1 LGHNA, CDR2 YSLEER. With V trimmed by 2 bases and J by 1 base, 4 bases remained unmatched. This CDR3 region has 16 residues.

The genes are TRBV5-1 and TRBJ1-4; TRBD1 agrees at 10 bases. Germline lookup yields CDR1 SGHRS and CDR2 YFSETQ. Trimming took 6 bases from V and 6 from J; bases not matched to a gene: 5. The CDR3 covers 14 residues. In DNA, the CDR3 is TGCGCCAGCAAACTGGACAGGGGGGATGAAAAACTGTTTTTT. Its translation is CASKLDRGDEKLFF.

Written as DNA, the CDR3 is TGTGCCAGCAGACCCTATTCTAATGAAAAACTGTTTTTT. Translating it yields CASRPYSNEKLFF. The chain is built from TRBV28 and TRBJ1-4, with D uncertain. V was shortened by 6 bases and J by 3 bases, with 8 bases between the two germline ends. This CDR3 spans 13 amino acids. Germline V gives CDR1 MDHEN, CDR2 SYDVKM.

This clone occurred once. The rearrangement uses TRBV27 and TRBJ2-1; possible D gene TRBD1, 5 bases. The CDR3 length is 15 residues. CDR1 MNHEY and CDR2 SMNVEV come from the germline V gene (reference sequence). The V and J ends lost 2 bases and 3 bases respectively, with 11 bases between them. Here the CDR3 DNA reads TGTGCCAGCAGTTTAGGTGGACACGGCTACAATGAGCAGTTCTTC. Its protein product is CASSLGGHGYNEQFF.

The chain carries TRBV19 and TRBJ1-2; D uncertain. Germline CDR1 LNHDA, CDR2 SQIVND (reference sequence). V dropped 0 bases and J dropped 7 bases, with 12 bases sitting between them. This CDR3 comprises 14 residues. This CDR3 is CASSIDGRSAGYTF. The CDR3 DNA reads TGTGCCAGTAGTATAGATGGCCGTTCCGCTGGCTACACCTTC.